The clone carrying this T cell receptor beta chain was detected a few times. TCRdb reprocessed the RT-PCR reads via MiXCR and lists one record per CDR3 protein. This repertoire shows roughly 650,000 distinct CDR3 sequences, less than 20% found once; its top ten account for approximately 10%. The sample belongs to a study of response to subunit inactivated influenza vaccine. Trimming pared 4 bases from V and 2 bases from J, leaving 12 bases between. The CDR3 loop spans 13 amino acids. CDR1 DFQATT and CDR2 SNEGSKA come from the germline V gene (reference sequence). The V and J genes are TRBV20-1 and TRBJ2-7; D is undetermined. This clonotype was obtained from a middle-aged man who received an inactivated influenza vaccine. Source: PBMCs from blood, taken about 11 days after vaccination. The CDR3 coding sequence is TGCAGTGCTACCGGTCTTCGCACCTACGAGCAGTACTTC. This gives the protein CSATGLRTYEQYF.